This T cell receptor (beta chain) was sequenced in a study of spatial heterogeneity in lung cancer. Study information: Each distinct TCR and UMI combination averaged more than ten appearances in raw reads. General study points: Mutation counts in tumors were tracked by counts of expanded intratumoral alpha and beta TCRs.

The germline gives CDR1 LNHDA, CDR2 SQIVND (reference sequence). The V gene end was trimmed by 6 bases and the J gene end by 4 bases; junction bases not matched to a gene: 8. This CDR3 contains 15 residues. The time point is: sample taken at primary tumor resection. Using its own MiXCR run on the 5' RACE reads, TCRdb lists one record per CDR3 protein. The top ten hold 9% to 12% of the sample, which has 16,000 or so distinct CDR3 sequences, 5.8% seen once. In its sample, this clonotype was seen a few times. Its antigen is unidentified. Since it is a stray read in a library aimed at alpha chains, this beta chain has a size that is not meaningful.

This clonotype originated in a female donor with early-stage non-small cell lung cancer. The V call is TRBV19, the J call TRBJ2-2; 7 bases map to TRBD2. Sequenced material: lung tumor tissue, taken at surgery. CDR3 nucleotides: TGTGCCAGTAGAGAAGCGGGGATCATCACCGGGGAGCTGTTTTTT. This codes for CASREAGIITGELFF.